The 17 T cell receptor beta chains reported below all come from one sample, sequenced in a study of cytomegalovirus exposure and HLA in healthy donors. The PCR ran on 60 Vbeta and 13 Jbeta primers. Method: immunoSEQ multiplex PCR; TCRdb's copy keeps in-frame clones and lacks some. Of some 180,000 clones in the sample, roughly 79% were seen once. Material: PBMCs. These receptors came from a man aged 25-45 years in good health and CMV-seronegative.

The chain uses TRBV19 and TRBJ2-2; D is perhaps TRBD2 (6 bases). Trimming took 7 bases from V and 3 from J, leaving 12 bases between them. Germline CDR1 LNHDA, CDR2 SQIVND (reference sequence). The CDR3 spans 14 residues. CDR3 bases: TGTGCCAGTAACACTCCGGGAGACACCGGGGAGCTGTTTTTT. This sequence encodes CASNTPGDTGELFF.

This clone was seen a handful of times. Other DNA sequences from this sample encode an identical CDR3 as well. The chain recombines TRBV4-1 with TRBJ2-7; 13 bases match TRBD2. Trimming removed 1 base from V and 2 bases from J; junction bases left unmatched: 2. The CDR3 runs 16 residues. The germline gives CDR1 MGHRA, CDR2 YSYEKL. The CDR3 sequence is CASSQGTSGRAYEQYF. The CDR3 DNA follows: TGCGCCAGCAGCCAAGGGACTAGCGGGAGAGCCTACGAGCAGTACTTC.

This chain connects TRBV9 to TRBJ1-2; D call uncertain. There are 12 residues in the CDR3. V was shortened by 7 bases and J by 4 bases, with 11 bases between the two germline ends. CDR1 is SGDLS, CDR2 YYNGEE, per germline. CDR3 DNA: TGTGCCAGCTCCGAGGGAATCTATGGCTACACCTTC. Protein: CASSEGIYGYTF.

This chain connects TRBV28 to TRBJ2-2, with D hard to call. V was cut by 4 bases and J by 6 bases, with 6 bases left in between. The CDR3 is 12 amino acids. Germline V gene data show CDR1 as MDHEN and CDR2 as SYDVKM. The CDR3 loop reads CASSSQAGELFF. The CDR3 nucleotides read TGTGCCAGCAGTTCCCAGGCCGGGGAGCTGTTTTTT. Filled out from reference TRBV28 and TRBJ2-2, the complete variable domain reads DVKVTQSSRYLVKRTGEKVFLECVQDMDHENMFWYRQDPGLGLRLIYFSYDVKMKEKGDIPEGYSVSREKKERFSLILESASTNQTSMYLCASSSQAGELFFGEGSRLTVL.

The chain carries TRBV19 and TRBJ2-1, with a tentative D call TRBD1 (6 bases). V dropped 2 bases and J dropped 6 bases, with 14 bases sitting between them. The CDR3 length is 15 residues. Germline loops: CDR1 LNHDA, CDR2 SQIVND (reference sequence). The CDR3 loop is CASSIRGSFLNEQFF. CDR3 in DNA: TGTGCCAGTAGTATAAGGGGGAGTTTCCTCAATGAGCAGTTCTTC.

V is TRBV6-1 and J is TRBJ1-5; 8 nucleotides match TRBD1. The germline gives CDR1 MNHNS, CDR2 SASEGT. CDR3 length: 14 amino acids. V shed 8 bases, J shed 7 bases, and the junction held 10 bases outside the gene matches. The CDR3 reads CASRQGPGSQPQHF. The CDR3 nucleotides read TGTGCCAGCCGACAGGGGCCGGGCAGCCAGCCCCAGCATTTT.

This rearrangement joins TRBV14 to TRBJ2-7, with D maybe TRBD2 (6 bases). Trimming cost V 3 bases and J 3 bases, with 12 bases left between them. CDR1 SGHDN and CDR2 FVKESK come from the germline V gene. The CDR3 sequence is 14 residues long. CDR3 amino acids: CASSQGLGDYEQYF. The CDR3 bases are TGTGCCAGCAGCCAGGGACTGGGCGACTACGAGCAGTACTTC.

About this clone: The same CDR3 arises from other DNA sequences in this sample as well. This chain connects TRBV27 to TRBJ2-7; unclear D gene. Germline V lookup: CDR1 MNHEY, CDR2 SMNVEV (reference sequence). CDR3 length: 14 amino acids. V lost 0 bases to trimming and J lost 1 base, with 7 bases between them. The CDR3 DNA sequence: TGTGCCAGCAGTTTATCCGGCGGATCCTACGAGCAGTACTTC. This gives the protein CASSLSGGSYEQYF.

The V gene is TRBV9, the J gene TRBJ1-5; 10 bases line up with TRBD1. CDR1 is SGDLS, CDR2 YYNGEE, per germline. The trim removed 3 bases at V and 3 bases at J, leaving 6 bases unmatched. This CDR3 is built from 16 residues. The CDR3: CASSAGTGDNNQPQHF. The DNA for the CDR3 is TGTGCCAGCAGCGCGGGGACAGGGGATAACAATCAGCCCCAGCATTTT.

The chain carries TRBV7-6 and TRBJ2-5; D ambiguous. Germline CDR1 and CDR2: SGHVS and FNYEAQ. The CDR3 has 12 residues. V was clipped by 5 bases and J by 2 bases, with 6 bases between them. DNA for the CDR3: TGTGCCAGCAGCCCCCGTCAAGAGACCCAGTACTTC. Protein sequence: CASSPRQETQYF.

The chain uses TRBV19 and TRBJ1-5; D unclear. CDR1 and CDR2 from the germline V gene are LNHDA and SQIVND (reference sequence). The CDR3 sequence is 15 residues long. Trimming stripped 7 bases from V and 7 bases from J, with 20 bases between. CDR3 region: CASTQWYDPGQPQHF. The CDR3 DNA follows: TGTGCCAGTACCCAGTGGTACGACCCCGGGCAGCCCCAGCATTTT.

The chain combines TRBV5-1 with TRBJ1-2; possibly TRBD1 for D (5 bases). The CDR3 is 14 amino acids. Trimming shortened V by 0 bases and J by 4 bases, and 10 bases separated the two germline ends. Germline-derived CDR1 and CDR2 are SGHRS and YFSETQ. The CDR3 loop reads CASSLAQGGYGYTF. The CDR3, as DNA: TGCGCCAGCAGCTTGGCCCAGGGTGGCTATGGCTACACCTTC.

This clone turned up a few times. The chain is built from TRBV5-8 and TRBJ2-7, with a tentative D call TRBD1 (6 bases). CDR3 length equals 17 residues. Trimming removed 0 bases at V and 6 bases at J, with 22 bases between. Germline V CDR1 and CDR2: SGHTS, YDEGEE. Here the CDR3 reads CASSLDPRDTGSAEQYF. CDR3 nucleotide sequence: TGTGCCAGCAGCTTGGATCCCCGGGACACCGGATCGGCCGAGCAGTACTTC.

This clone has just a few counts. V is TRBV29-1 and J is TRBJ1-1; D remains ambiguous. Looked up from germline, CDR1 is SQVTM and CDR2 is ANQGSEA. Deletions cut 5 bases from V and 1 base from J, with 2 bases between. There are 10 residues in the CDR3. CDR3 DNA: TGCAGCGTTCGGAACACTGAAGCTTTCTTT. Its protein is CSVRNTEAFF.

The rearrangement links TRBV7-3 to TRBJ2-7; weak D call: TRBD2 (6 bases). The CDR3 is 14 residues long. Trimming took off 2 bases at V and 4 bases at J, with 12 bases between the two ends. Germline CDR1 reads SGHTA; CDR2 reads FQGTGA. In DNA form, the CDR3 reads TGTGCCAGCAGCTTAGCCGGCGGGATGTACGAGCAGTACTTC. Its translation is CASSLAGGMYEQYF.

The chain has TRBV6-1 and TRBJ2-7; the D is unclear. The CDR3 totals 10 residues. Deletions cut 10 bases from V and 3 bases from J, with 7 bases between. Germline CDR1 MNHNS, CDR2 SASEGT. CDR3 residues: CATLFYEQYF. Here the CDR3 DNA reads TGTGCCACTCTGTTCTACGAGCAGTACTTC.

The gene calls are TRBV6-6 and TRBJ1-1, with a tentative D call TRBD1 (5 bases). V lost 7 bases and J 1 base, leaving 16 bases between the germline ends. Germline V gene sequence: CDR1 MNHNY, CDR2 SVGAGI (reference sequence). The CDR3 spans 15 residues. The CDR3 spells CASKNLGGKNTEAFF. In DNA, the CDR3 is TGTGCCAGCAAGAACCTGGGGGGGAAGAACACTGAAGCTTTCTTT.